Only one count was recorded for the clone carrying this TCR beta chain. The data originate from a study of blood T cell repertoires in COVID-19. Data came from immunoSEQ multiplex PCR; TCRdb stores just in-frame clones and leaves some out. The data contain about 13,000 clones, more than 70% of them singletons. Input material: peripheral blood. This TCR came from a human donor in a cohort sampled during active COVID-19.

The CDR3: CASSSNRDPSLEQYF. As DNA, the CDR3 is TGTGCCAGCAGCTCAAACAGGGACCCAAGTCTAGAGCAGTACTTC. The chain uses TRBV7-9 and TRBJ2-7, with D possibly matching TRBD1 (6 bases). Deletions cut 4 bases from V and 7 bases from J, with 20 bases between. Germline V gene data show CDR1 as SEHNR and CDR2 as FQNEAQ (reference sequence). The CDR3 totals 15 residues.